The rows below give T cell receptor beta chains drawn from one sample of a study of T cell responses to AZD1222 COVID-19 vaccine. The table came from immunoSEQ multiplex PCR; TCRdb's copy has only in-frame clones and leaves some out. Of over 100,000 clones in the sample, roughly nine tenths were seen once. The sample was peripheral blood, taken 28 days after the second AZD1222 dose. The receptor set was obtained from an adult who received the AZD1222 COVID-19 vaccine. Both conserved end residues are part of each CDR3. The order of the fields is D gene, clone size, V gene, J gene, CDR3 protein, CDR3 DNA. A D gene is named only where the DNA matches it firmly. Not every row has a clone size; where given, it reads once, few, many or a size class.

d_call: -; clone_size: -; v_call: TRBV2; j_call: TRBJ1-2; cdr3_aa: CASIRIEANYGYTF; cdr3_nt: TGTGCCAGCATCCGAATAGAAGCTAACTATGGCTACACCTTC
d_call: -; clone_size: -; v_call: TRBV7-2; j_call: TRBJ1-1; cdr3_aa: CASSLLGTAVNTEAFF; cdr3_nt: TGTGCCAGCAGCTTATTGGGAACTGCGGTGAACACTGAAGCTTTCTTT
d_call: TRBD1; clone_size: -; v_call: TRBV6-5; j_call: TRBJ1-1; cdr3_aa: CASRLGTGEAFF; cdr3_nt: TGTGCCAGCAGACTTGGGACAGGTGAAGCTTTCTTT
d_call: -; clone_size: -; v_call: TRBV18; j_call: TRBJ2-5; cdr3_aa: CASSPKEEVRETQYF; cdr3_nt: TGTGCCAGCTCACCAAAGGAAGAGGTTCGGGAGACCCAGTACTTC
d_call: -; clone_size: -; v_call: TRBV6-1; j_call: TRBJ1-5; cdr3_aa: CASSEEGNLGGKKHF; cdr3_nt: TGTGCCAGCAGTGAAGAGGGTAACTTGGGTGGGAAAAAGCATTTT
d_call: TRBD1; clone_size: -; v_call: TRBV7-2; j_call: TRBJ1-6; cdr3_aa: CASSFVTRGESPLHF; cdr3_nt: TGTGCCAGCAGCTTTGTAACCAGGGGGGAATCACCCCTCCACTTT
d_call: -; clone_size: -; v_call: TRBV4-2; j_call: TRBJ2-7; cdr3_aa: CASSQDPGRSYEQYF; cdr3_nt: TGTGCCAGCAGCCAAGATCCGGGGAGGTCCTACGAGCAGTACTTC
d_call: -; clone_size: -; v_call: TRBV28; j_call: TRBJ1-5; cdr3_aa: CASSPPEGREGNQPQHF; cdr3_nt: TGTGCCAGCTCCCCCCCTGAGGGACGTGAGGGCAATCAGCCCCAGCATTTT
d_call: -; clone_size: once; v_call: TRBV29-1; j_call: TRBJ1-1; cdr3_aa: CSVAGVYNTEAFF; cdr3_nt: TGCAGCGTAGCAGGGGTCTATAACACTGAAGCTTTCTTT
d_call: -; clone_size: -; v_call: TRBV7-8; j_call: TRBJ1-1; cdr3_aa: CASSSRTLMNTEAFF; cdr3_nt: TGTGCCAGCAGCTCGCGGACGCTTATGAACACTGAAGCTTTCTTT
d_call: -; clone_size: -; v_call: TRBV10-2; j_call: TRBJ1-2; cdr3_aa: CASSESTPGNGYGYTF; cdr3_nt: TGCGCCAGCAGTGAGTCGACTCCAGGGAACGGCTATGGCTACACCTTC
d_call: -; clone_size: -; v_call: TRBV29-1; j_call: TRBJ1-2; cdr3_aa: CSVEWILRGGYTF; cdr3_nt: TGCAGCGTTGAATGGATTCTCAGAGGTGGCTACACCTTC
d_call: TRBD1; clone_size: -; v_call: TRBV20-1; j_call: TRBJ2-7; cdr3_aa: CSASKDRAEQYF; cdr3_nt: TGCAGTGCTAGTAAAGACAGGGCAGAGCAGTACTTC
d_call: -; clone_size: -; v_call: TRBV18; j_call: TRBJ1-3; cdr3_aa: CASSRTGDSGNTIYF; cdr3_nt: TGTGCCAGCTCTCGGACTGGAGACAGCGGAAACACCATATATTTT
d_call: TRBD1; clone_size: -; v_call: TRBV7-9; j_call: TRBJ1-1; cdr3_aa: CASSLAYRGNTEAFF; cdr3_nt: TGTGCCAGCAGCTTGGCCTACAGGGGGAACACTGAAGCTTTCTTT
d_call: -; clone_size: few; v_call: TRBV7-2; j_call: TRBJ1-3; cdr3_aa: CASSLVGLENTIYF; cdr3_nt: TGTGCCAGCAGCTTAGTGGGACTAGAAAACACCATATATTTT
d_call: TRBD2; clone_size: -; v_call: TRBV28; j_call: TRBJ2-5; cdr3_aa: CASSIASGGAVVPQETQYF; cdr3_nt: TGTGCCAGCAGTATAGCTAGCGGGGGGGCGGTCGTTCCCCAAGAGACCCAGTACTTC
d_call: TRBD1; clone_size: -; v_call: TRBV7-9; j_call: TRBJ1-6; cdr3_aa: CASSVTGVGSPLHF; cdr3_nt: TGTGCCAGCAGTGTAACAGGGGTAGGTTCACCCCTCCACTTT
d_call: -; clone_size: -; v_call: TRBV6-2/TRBV6-3; j_call: TRBJ2-1; cdr3_aa: CASSYSFSYNEQFF; cdr3_nt: TGTGCCAGCAGTTACTCCTTCTCCTACAATGAGCAGTTCTTC
d_call: TRBD1; clone_size: -; v_call: TRBV5-1; j_call: TRBJ1-2; cdr3_aa: CASSVSQGAGYGYTF; cdr3_nt: TGCGCCAGCAGCGTATCACAGGGGGCGGGTTATGGCTACACCTTC
d_call: -; clone_size: -; v_call: TRBV6-5; j_call: TRBJ1-5; cdr3_aa: CASSRGGSRNQPQHF; cdr3_nt: TGTGCCAGCAGCCGGGGAGGCAGCCGCAATCAGCCCCAGCATTTT
d_call: TRBD1; clone_size: -; v_call: TRBV5-8; j_call: TRBJ1-1; cdr3_aa: CASNRQGWTEAFF; cdr3_nt: TGTGCCAGCAACCGACAGGGATGGACTGAAGCTTTCTTT
d_call: -; clone_size: -; v_call: TRBV5-4; j_call: TRBJ2-3; cdr3_aa: CASSLDPSSTSTDTQYF; cdr3_nt: TGTGCCAGCAGCTTGGACCCAAGCTCCACGAGCACAGATACGCAGTATTTT
d_call: -; clone_size: -; v_call: TRBV29-1; j_call: TRBJ1-2; cdr3_aa: CSVDGRPGYTF; cdr3_nt: TGCAGCGTTGATGGGCGTCCGGGCTACACCTTC
d_call: -; clone_size: -; v_call: TRBV29-1; j_call: TRBJ1-4; cdr3_aa: CSVVPLDGANEKLFF; cdr3_nt: TGCAGCGTTGTCCCCCTCGACGGGGCTAATGAAAAACTGTTTTTT
d_call: -; clone_size: -; v_call: TRBV9; j_call: TRBJ1-3; cdr3_aa: CASSYSLGNSGNTIYF; cdr3_nt: TGTGCCAGCAGCTACTCACTGGGGAACTCTGGAAACACCATATATTTT
d_call: -; clone_size: -; v_call: TRBV29-1; j_call: TRBJ1-6; cdr3_aa: CSVIGGFSQENSPLHF; cdr3_nt: TGCAGCGTTATCGGAGGGTTTAGCCAGGAGAATTCACCCCTCCACTTT
d_call: -; clone_size: -; v_call: TRBV21-1; j_call: TRBJ2-7; cdr3_aa: CASTPKNYEQYF; cdr3_nt: TGTGCCAGCACCCCGAAAAACTACGAGCAGTACTTC